Below, 11 T cell receptor beta chains from the same sample are listed, as sequenced in a study of control samples from healthy donors and cancer patients. Measured with immunoSEQ multiplex PCR; TCRdb has only the in-frame clones, and not every one. The sample lists approximately 70,000 clones, around 90% occurring once. Sequenced: PBMCs. The receptors here all came from a man aged 60 to 75 with colorectal cancer.

This chain connects TRBV30 to TRBJ2-1; 10 bases fit TRBD2. This CDR3 region has 15 residues. Germline CDR1 GTSNPN, CDR2 SVGIG (reference sequence). Losses at the gene ends were 2 bases for V and 1 base for J; bases not matched to a gene: 2. In DNA, the CDR3 is TGTGCCTGGAGTCAACTAGCGGGGTCCTACAATGAGCAGTTCTTC. As protein: CAWSQLAGSYNEQFF.

The chain recombines TRBV4-3 with TRBJ1-2, with 10 bases fitting TRBD1. CDR1 is LGHNA, CDR2 YSLEER, per germline. The CDR3 has 14 residues. V lost 4 bases to trimming and J lost 8 bases; unmatched junction nucleotides: 7. CDR3: CASSLSGTGDGYTF. The DNA for the CDR3 is TGCGCCAGCAGCCTTTCCGGGACAGGGGACGGCTACACCTTC.

The V and J genes are TRBV30 and TRBJ1-1; D is undetermined. The CDR3 consists of 14 residues. Looked up from germline, CDR1 is GTSNPN and CDR2 is SVGIG (reference sequence). Trimming took off 2 bases at V and 0 bases at J, with 10 bases between the two ends. CDR3 in amino acids: CAWSPAYMNTEAFF. The CDR3 nucleotides are TGTGCCTGGAGTCCGGCCTACATGAACACTGAAGCTTTCTTT.

The rearrangement joins TRBV27 to TRBJ2-2; D not certain. CDR3 length equals 12 residues. Germline assignment: CDR1 MNHEY and CDR2 SMNVEV (reference sequence). The V end was cut by 8 bases, the J end by 4 bases, with 8 bases between. CDR3 DNA: TGTGCCAGCTCCTGGGGCACCGGGGAGCTGTTTTTT. It encodes CASSWGTGELFF.

The J gene is TRBJ1-5, the V gene TRBV19; 9 positions match TRBD1. Unmatched junction bases numbered 7, after V lost 1 base and J lost 9 bases. CDR3 length: 15 amino acids. Germline assignment: CDR1 LNHDA and CDR2 SQIVND (reference sequence). For the CDR3, the DNA is TGTGCCAGTAGTATAGGACAGGGGGGGGTATGGCCCCAGCATTTT. This translates into CASSIGQGGVWPQHF.

The chain uses TRBV3-1 (or the pseudogene TRBV3-2) and TRBJ1-4; D is perhaps TRBD1 (6 bases). Trimming pared 7 bases from V and 8 bases from J, leaving 17 bases between. The germline CDR1 and CDR2 sequences are LGHDT and YNNKEL (reference sequence). The CDR3 totals 14 residues. CDR3 sequence (DNA): TGTGCCAGCAATAGGGGGGGGTTAAACGAAAAACTGTTTTTT. Its protein product is CASNRGGLNEKLFF.

The chain has TRBV19 and TRBJ2-5; TRBD1 matches at 7 bases. This CDR3 contains 11 residues. Germline loops: CDR1 LNHDA, CDR2 SQIVND (reference sequence). Trimming at V came to 5 bases and at J to 7 bases, leaving 1 base not matched to a gene. CDR3 region: CASSPGGTQYF. The DNA of the CDR3 is TGTGCCAGTAGTCCAGGGGGGACCCAGTACTTC.

This sequence joins TRBV12-5 and TRBJ2-5; D unclear. CDR1 and CDR2 from the germline V gene are LGHNT and FRNRAP. The CDR3 runs 16 residues. The V end was cut by 2 bases, the J end by 2 bases, with 15 bases between. The CDR3 nucleotides read TGTGCTAGTGGTTTGAAGGGTGGGAATCCGCAAGAGACCCAGTACTTC. Protein: CASGLKGGNPQETQYF.

The CDR3 protein is CASSPTTSGEIQETQYF. The CDR3 DNA is TGTGCCAGCAGCCCCACGACTAGCGGGGAAATACAAGAGACCCAGTACTTC. The V call is TRBV7-2, the J call TRBJ2-5, with 11 bases fitting TRBD2. The CDR3 totals 17 residues. V was clipped by 5 bases and J by 2 bases; unmatched bases: 10. Germline-derived CDR1 and CDR2 are SGHTA and FQGNSA.

This clone was observed a single time. The CDR3 here is CAWSAVEAFF. Here the CDR3 DNA reads TGTGCCTGGAGTGCTGTCGAAGCTTTCTTT. The chain combines TRBV30 with TRBJ1-1; D not resolved. Trimming took 1 base from V and 8 from J, leaving 5 bases between them. Germline CDR1 and CDR2: GTSNPN and SVGIG (reference sequence). The CDR3 spans 10 residues.

The CDR3 is CASSANPLNVLTF. CDR3 DNA sequence: TGTGCCAGCAGCGCTAACCCCCTTAACGTCCTGACTTTC. The chain is built from TRBV7-6 and TRBJ2-6; D gene ambiguous. Looked up from germline, CDR1 is SGHVS and CDR2 is FNYEAQ. The CDR3 covers 13 residues. Trimming took off 5 bases at V and 10 bases at J, with 12 bases between the two ends.